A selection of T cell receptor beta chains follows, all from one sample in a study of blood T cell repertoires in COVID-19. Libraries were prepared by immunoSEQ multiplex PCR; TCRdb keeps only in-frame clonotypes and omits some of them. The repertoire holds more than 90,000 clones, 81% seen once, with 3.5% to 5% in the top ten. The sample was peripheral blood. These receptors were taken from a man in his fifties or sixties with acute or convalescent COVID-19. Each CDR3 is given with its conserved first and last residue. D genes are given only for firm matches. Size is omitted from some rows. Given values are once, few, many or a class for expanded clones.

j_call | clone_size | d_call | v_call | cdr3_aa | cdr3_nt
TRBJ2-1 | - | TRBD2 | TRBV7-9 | CASSSSGRTSYNEQFF | TGTGCCAGCAGCTCTAGCGGGAGAACGTCCTACAATGAGCAGTTCTTC
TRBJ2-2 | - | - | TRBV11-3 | CASSDTSNTGELFF | TGTGCCAGCTCCGACACATCGAACACCGGGGAGCTGTTTTTT
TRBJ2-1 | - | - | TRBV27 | CASSFNPGTYNEQFF | TGTGCCAGCAGTTTTAACCCCGGTACCTACAATGAGCAGTTCTTC
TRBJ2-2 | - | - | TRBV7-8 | CASSPRGELFF | TGTGCCAGCAGCCCGAGGGGGGAGCTGTTTTTT
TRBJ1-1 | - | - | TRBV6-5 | CASSRTGTNTEAFF | TGTGCCAGCAGCCGAACAGGGACGAACACTGAAGCTTTCTTT
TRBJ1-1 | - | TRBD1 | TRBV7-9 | CASSAVQGAFEAFF | TGTGCCAGCAGCGCAGTCCAGGGGGCCTTTGAAGCTTTCTTT
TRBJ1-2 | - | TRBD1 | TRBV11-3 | CASSPGDSYGYTF | TGTGCCAGCAGCCCAGGGGACAGCTATGGCTACACCTTC
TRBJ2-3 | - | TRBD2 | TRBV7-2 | CASSSGTSGRGTQYF | TGTGCCAGCAGTTCCGGGACTAGCGGGAGAGGTACGCAGTATTTT
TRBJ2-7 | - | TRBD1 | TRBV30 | CAWSPGQTSNEQYF | TGTGCCTGGAGTCCGGGACAGACCTCTAACGAGCAGTACTTC
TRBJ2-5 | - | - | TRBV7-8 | CASSWLASGETQYF | TGTGCCAGCAGCTGGCTAGCGAGCGGCGAGACCCAGTACTTC
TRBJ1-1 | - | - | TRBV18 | CASSSPRGESTEAFF | TGTGCCAGCTCATCACCCAGGGGAGAGAGCACTGAAGCTTTCTTT
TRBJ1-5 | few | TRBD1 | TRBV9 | CASSVEGAQPQHF | TGTGCCAGCAGCGTAGAGGGGGCTCAGCCCCAGCATTTT
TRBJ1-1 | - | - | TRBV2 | CASSEPPLYTEAFF | TGTGCCAGCAGTGAACCCCCACTTTACACTGAAGCTTTCTTT
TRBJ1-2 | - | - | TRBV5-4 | CASSLDYGYTF | TGTGCCAGCAGCTTGGACTACGGCTACACCTTC
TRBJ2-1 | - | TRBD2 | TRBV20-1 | CSASPTSASTYNEQFF | TGCAGTGCTAGTCCCACTAGCGCCTCTACCTACAATGAGCAGTTCTTC
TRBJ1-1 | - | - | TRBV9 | CASSVLKGEAFF | TGTGCCAGCAGCGTATTGAAGGGGGAAGCTTTCTTT
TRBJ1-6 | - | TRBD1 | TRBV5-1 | CASSFGQGYSPLHF | TGCGCCAGCAGCTTCGGACAGGGGTACTCACCCCTCCACTTT
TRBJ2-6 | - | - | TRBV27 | CASSPSSGANVLTF | TGTGCCAGCAGTCCCAGCTCTGGGGCCAACGTCCTGACTTTC
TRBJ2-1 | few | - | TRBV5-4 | CASSLDSPPFF | TGTGCCAGCAGCTTGGACTCCCCGCCGTTCTTC
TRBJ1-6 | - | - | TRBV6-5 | CASSYVGRTNSPLHF | TGTGCCAGCAGTTACGTCGGGAGGACTAATTCACCCCTCCACTTT
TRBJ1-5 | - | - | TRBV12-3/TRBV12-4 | CASSLRLQPQHF | TGTGCCAGCAGTTTGAGGTTACAGCCCCAGCATTTT
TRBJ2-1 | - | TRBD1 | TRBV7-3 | CASSPGTGFSSEQFF | TGTGCCAGCAGCCCCGGGACAGGGTTTTCCAGTGAGCAGTTCTTC
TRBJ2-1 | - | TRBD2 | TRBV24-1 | CATRSSGSYNEQFF | TGTGCCACCAGATCTAGCGGATCCTACAATGAGCAGTTCTTC
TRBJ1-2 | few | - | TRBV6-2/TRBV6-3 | CASSYPDIRYGYTF | TGTGCCAGCAGTTACCCGGACATTCGTTATGGCTACACCTTC